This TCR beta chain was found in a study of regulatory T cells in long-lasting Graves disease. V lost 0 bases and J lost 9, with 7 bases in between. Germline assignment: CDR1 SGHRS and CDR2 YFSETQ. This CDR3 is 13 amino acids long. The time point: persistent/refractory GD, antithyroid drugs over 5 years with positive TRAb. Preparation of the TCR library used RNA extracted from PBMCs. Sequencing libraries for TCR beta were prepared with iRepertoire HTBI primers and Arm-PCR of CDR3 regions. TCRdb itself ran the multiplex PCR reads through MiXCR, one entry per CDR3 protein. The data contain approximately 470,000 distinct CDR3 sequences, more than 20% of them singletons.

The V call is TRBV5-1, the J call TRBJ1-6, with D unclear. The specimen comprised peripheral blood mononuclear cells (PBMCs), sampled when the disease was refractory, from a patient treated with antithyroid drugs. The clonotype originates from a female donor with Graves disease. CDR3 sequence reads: CASSLEGSSPLHF. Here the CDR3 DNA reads TGCGCCAGCAGCTTGGAAGGTAGTTCACCCCTCCACTTT. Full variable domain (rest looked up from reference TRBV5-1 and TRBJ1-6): KAGVTQTPRYLIKTRGQQVTLSCSPISGHRSVSWYQQTPGQGLQFLFEYFSETQRNKGNFPGRFSGRQFSNSRSEMNVSTLELGDSALYLCASSLEGSSPLHFGNGTRLTVT.